This T cell receptor beta chain was obtained from a study of glioma-infiltrating T cells. Study findings and constraints: CDR3 overlap between tissue and blood was very small. Non-neoplastic patients had below-expected tissue-blood divergence, while all gliomas exceeded expectation.

Using RNA template, CDR3s of TCR alpha and beta were amplified with iRepertoire arm-PCR. For one-step reverse transcription and amplification, about 90-400 ng of tissue mRNA or PBMC total RNA was used. MiXCR, applied by TCRdb to the multiplex PCR reads, yields one record per CDR3 protein. The sample holds 93,000 or so distinct CDR3 sequences; 25% to 35% are singletons and the top ten take 44%. CDR1 is SGHTA and CDR2 is FQGNSA in the germline V gene. The CDR3 totals 14 residues. Worth noting for this clonotype: The target antigen is unknown. A much larger clone lies a single base off, so this may be a read error.

The chain combines TRBV7-2 with TRBJ1-2, with no clear D. The sequenced sample consisted of glioma tissue, nonneoplastic brain tissue, or PBMCs (not recorded which). The receptor was derived from a human donor with low-grade glioma or glioblastoma, undergoing nonglioma brain surgery, or in good health (not recorded which). CDR3 residues: CASRLDYGNYGYTF. The CDR3 DNA is TGTGCCAGCAGATTAGACTACGGGAACTATGGCTACACCTTC.